These 5 T cell receptor beta chains were sequenced from one sample in a study of OX40 agonist ivuxolimab in advanced cancers. Produced via immunoSEQ multiplex PCR; TCRdb's table is partial and in-frame only. The repertoire holds fewer than 25,000 clones, with 65% to 70% as singletons. The sample consisted of CD4+ or CD8+ T cells sorted from blood, taken in a trial of the OX40 agonist ivuxolimab. The receptors were gathered from an adult with an advanced solid tumor such as melanoma, head and neck, liver or kidney cancer.

The rearrangement links TRBV5-1 to TRBJ2-7; unclear D gene. The CDR3 sequence is 14 residues long. The V gene lost 4 bases and the J gene lost 4 bases, with 15 bases spanning the gap. In germline, CDR1 is SGHRS, CDR2 YFSETQ. This CDR3 is CASSPWLGSYEQYF. CDR3 in DNA: TGCGCCAGCAGCCCGTGGCTAGGATCGTACGAGCAGTACTTC.

This clone was recorded once. The genes are TRBV7-9 and TRBJ2-7; tentative D call: TRBD2 (6 bases). The CDR3 contains 16 residues. Germline values: CDR1 SEHNR, CDR2 FQNEAQ (reference sequence). The V gene lost 3 bases and the J gene lost 2 bases, with 17 bases spanning the gap. The chain's CDR3 is CASSLVPGLGAYEQYF. Written as DNA, the CDR3 is TGTGCCAGCAGCTTGGTCCCGGGACTGGGGGCCTACGAGCAGTACTTC.

This chain's CDR3 is CAIDSGPHNEQFF. DNA of the CDR3: TGTGCCATCGATTCGGGACCACACAATGAGCAGTTCTTC. V and J are TRBV5-4 and TRBJ2-1; tentatively, D is TRBD1 or TRBD2 (5 bases each). Germline CDR1 SGHNT, CDR2 YYREEE (reference sequence). The CDR3 totals 13 residues. V lost 9 bases, J lost 5 bases, and 15 bases lay in between. Drawing the rest from reference TRBV5-4 and TRBJ2-1, the complete variable domain is ETGVTQSPTHLIKTRGQQVTLRCSSQSGHNTVSWYQQALGQGPQFIFQYYREEENGRGNFPPRFSGLQFPNYSSELNVNALELDDSALYLCAIDSGPHNEQFFGPGTRLTVL.

The V gene is TRBV29-1, the J gene TRBJ2-1; D is perhaps TRBD1 (5 bases). The CDR3 is made up of 12 amino acids. Germline V gene sequence: CDR1 SQVTM, CDR2 ANQGSEA. V was cut by 4 bases and J by 6 bases, with 10 bases left in between. Here the CDR3 reads CSVGSQGNEQFF. The CDR3 coding sequence is TGCAGCGTTGGGTCGCAGGGCAATGAGCAGTTCTTC.

The genes are TRBV2 and TRBJ2-2; D unclear. V was clipped by 3 bases and J by 7 bases, with 12 bases between them. Per the germline V gene, CDR1 is SNHLY and CDR2 is FYNNEI. The CDR3 totals 14 residues. The CDR3 sequence is CASSEAVGLGELFF. The CDR3 region has the DNA TGTGCCAGCAGTGAGGCGGTAGGGCTCGGGGAGCTGTTTTTT.